Listed below are T cell receptor beta chains from one sample, sequenced in a study of blood T cells in healthy people across ages. TCRdb recomputed calls from the 5' RACE reads with MiXCR, one row per CDR3 protein. The sample holds roughly 570,000 distinct CDR3 sequences; approximately 25% are singletons and the top ten take around a sixth. The sample consisted of blood. The receptors were sampled from a woman in her sixties or seventies in good health. CDR3s include the opening cysteine and the closing phenylalanine or tryptophan. The D gene is left open where the match is weak. Size is omitted from some rows. Given values are once, few, many or a class for expanded clones.

. . TRBJ2-6 TRBV6-1 TGTGCCAGCAGTGAAGCTACCCGGGCCTCTGGGGCCAACGTCCTGACTTTC CASSEATRASGANVLTF
few . TRBJ1-5 TRBV7-2 TGTGCCAGCAGCCTCACCGGGACTTACCAACAGCCCCAGCATTTT CASSLTGTYQQPQHF
few TRBD2 TRBJ2-1 TRBV2 TGTGCCAGCATCCCGTCCGGGACTAGAAATGAGCAGTTCTTC CASIPSGTRNEQFF
once . TRBJ2-5 TRBV12-3/TRBV12-4 TGTGCCAGCAGCTTTGGTTACGGGGGGCCAGGGACCCAGTACTTC CASSFGYGGPGTQYF
. . TRBJ1-2 TRBV6-6 TGTGCCAGCGGGTGGAAGGGTCGTGACTACACCTTC CASGWKGRDYTF
. TRBD2 TRBJ2-1 TRBV5-1 TGCGCCAGCAGCTTTGGCGGGGGGGCCGGGAGTGAGCAGTTCTTC CASSFGGGAGSEQFF
. . TRBJ2-6 TRBV7-9 TGTGCCAGCAGCTTAGTCCTACCGGGGGCCAACGTCCTGACTTTC CASSLVLPGANVLTF
. . TRBJ2-7 TRBV2 TGTGCCAGCAAGTACCACTCCTACGAGCAGTACTTC CASKYHSYEQYF
few TRBD2 TRBJ2-5 TRBV20-1 TGCAGTGCTAGGCTAGCGGGGGCCCGGGAGACCCAGTACTTC CSARLAGARETQYF
. TRBD1 TRBJ2-1 TRBV10-3 TGTGCCATCAGTGAGACAGGGGGCAACTACAATGAGCAGTTCTTC CAISETGGNYNEQFF
few TRBD2 TRBJ2-7 TRBV5-1 TGCGCCAGCAGCCCAAATCCATTAGCGGGCCCCCGCTACGAGCAGTACTTC CASSPNPLAGPRYEQYF
. TRBD2 TRBJ2-1 TRBV6-5 TGTGCCAGCAGCGACGGGGGGGCTCCCTACAATGAGCAGTTCTTC CASSDGGAPYNEQFF
. TRBD2 TRBJ2-5 TRBV29-1 TGCAGCGTCCTACTAGCGTTCCAAGAGACCCAGTACTTC CSVLLAFQETQYF
. . TRBJ2-3 TRBV29-1 TGCAGCGTTGGGCGCACAGATACGCAGTATTTT CSVGRTDTQYF
few TRBD2 TRBJ2-1 TRBV2 TGTGCCAGCAGAGCTCCCAGGACTAGCGGGGCCGGTAATGAGCAGTCCTTC CASRAPRTSGAGNEQSF
. TRBD1 TRBJ2-5 TRBV2 TGTGCCACACAGGGACAGCCACATGAGACCCAGTACTTC CATQGQPHETQYF
. TRBD1 TRBJ2-1 TRBV3-1 TGTGCCAGCAGCCAGACAGGGTGGAACAATGAGCAGTTCTTC CASSQTGWNNEQFF
. . TRBJ2-3 TRBV4-3 TGCGCCAGCAGCCAAGATGACGGCGGGGGCCCTAGCACAGATACGCAGTATTTT CASSQDDGGGPSTDTQYF
. TRBD1 TRBJ1-4 TRBV5-1 TGCGCCAGCAGCTCCTCCGGGACAGCGAATGAAAAACTGTTTTTT CASSSSGTANEKLFF
few TRBD1 TRBJ2-5 TRBV24-1 TGTGCCACCAGTGATTCCCCGGGCAGGGGGCCCCGGGAGACCCAGTACTTC CATSDSPGRGPRETQYF
. TRBD2 TRBJ2-5 TRBV20-1 TGCAGTGCCCTATCCTTAGCGGGGGAGACCCAGTACTTC CSALSLAGETQYF
few TRBD1 TRBJ2-1 TRBV29-1 TGCAGCTTCGGACAGGGGGCAGGGCAGTTCTTC CSFGQGAGQFF
. . TRBJ1-1 TRBV7-2 TGTGCCAGCAGCCCGAGGCGGGGGAACACTGAAGCTTTCTTT CASSPRRGNTEAFF
few . TRBJ2-1 TRBV27 TGTGCCAGCAGTTTATCGTCGGACAGTCCGCGGTTCTTC CASSLSSDSPRFF
few TRBD1 TRBJ1-3 TRBV2 TGTGCCAGCAGTTCTGGGACAGGAGCGCTCTTTCCCGGAAACACCATATATTTT CASSSGTGALFPGNTIYF
. . TRBJ2-5 TRBV4-3 TGCGCCAGCAGCCGGAGTTGGGGGGTTCAAGAGACCCAGTACTTC CASSRSWGVQETQYF
. . TRBJ2-3 TRBV4-3 TGCGCCAGCAGCCAAGATATACAGACGGATACGCAGTATTTT CASSQDIQTDTQYF
many . TRBJ2-1 TRBV4-2 TGTGCCAGCAGCCAAGTATTCACTTCCTACAATGAGCAGTTCTTC CASSQVFTSYNEQFF
. . TRBJ2-1 TRBV6-1 TGTGCCAGCTATCCTCGGGGCAGTTGGGGCGATGAGCAGTTCTTC CASYPRGSWGDEQFF
. . TRBJ2-5 TRBV4-3 TGCGCCAGCAGCCCATTCGGAGCGCCCCAAGAGACCCAGTACTTC CASSPFGAPQETQYF
. TRBD2 TRBJ2-3 TRBV20-1 TGCAGTGCTACTATAGCGGGGGACACAGATACGCAGTATTTT CSATIAGDTDTQYF
. . TRBJ1-3 TRBV5-1 TGCGCCAGCAGCGCCGGGTCAAGTTCTGGAAACACCATATATTTT CASSAGSSSGNTIYF
few TRBD1 TRBJ2-1 TRBV7-2 TGTGCCAGCAGCCAGGGGGCTAGCGAGTATGTTGAGCAGTTCTTC CASSQGASEYVEQFF
. TRBD2 TRBJ2-1 TRBV12-3/TRBV12-4 TGTGCCAGCAGTTTCGGACTAGCGGGGGCCGAGGCCTACAATGAGCAGTTCTTC CASSFGLAGAEAYNEQFF
few TRBD1 TRBJ2-6 TRBV3-1 TGTGCCAGCACCTTAAGACTGGGGGGACAGGGAAGCTCTGGGGCCAACGTCCTGACTTTC CASTLRLGGQGSSGANVLTF
. . TRBJ2-4 TRBV13 TGTGCCAGCAGCTTCTCCATCGGGGGTCTAGCCAAAAACATTCAGTACTTC CASSFSIGGLAKNIQYF
. . TRBJ2-7 TRBV20-1 TGCAGTGTGTCGGTGGTCGGCTACGAGCAGTACTTC CSVSVVGYEQYF
. TRBD2 TRBJ2-1 TRBV20-1 TGCAGTGCTAGAGCAACCGGGACTAGCGGCTTCCGTGAGCAGTTCTTC CSARATGTSGFREQFF
. . TRBJ1-5 TRBV12-5 TGTGCTAGTGGTTTGGAGAGTAATCAGCCCCAGCATTTT CASGLESNQPQHF
many . TRBJ2-1 TRBV7-8 TGTGCCAGCAGCTTAGAGGGGGTCTCCTACAATGAGCAGTTCTTC CASSLEGVSYNEQFF
. TRBD1 TRBJ1-6 TRBV20-1 TGCAGTGCTAGAACACAGGGGTTCGGTTCACCCCTCCACTTT CSARTQGFGSPLHF
few . TRBJ1-5 TRBV6-4 TGTGCCAGCAGTGACCCCCGGGACTGGGGTTCCAATCAGCCCCAGCATTTT CASSDPRDWGSNQPQHF
. . TRBJ1-2 TRBV20-1 TGCAGTAGGGGGGATAACTATGGCTACACCTTC CSRGDNYGYTF
. . TRBJ2-1 TRBV5-1 TGCGCCAGCAGCGAGACTGGTTACAATGAGCAGTTCTTC CASSETGYNEQFF
few . TRBJ2-2 TRBV7-3 TGTGCCAGCAGCTTAGGTCACCTCACCGGGGAGCTGTTTTTT CASSLGHLTGELFF
. TRBD2 TRBJ2-5 TRBV20-1 TGCAGTGCTAGGGTGTCATTACTAGCGGCTCAAGAGACCCAGTACTTC CSARVSLLAAQETQYF
. . TRBJ2-1 TRBV7-2 TGTGCCAGCAGCCCCTGGACAGCCTACAATGAGCAGTTCTTC CASSPWTAYNEQFF
. TRBD1 TRBJ2-1 TRBV4-1 TGCGCCAGCAGCCGACCCGGGACAGGGGGATACAATGAGCAGTTCTTC CASSRPGTGGYNEQFF
few . TRBJ1-3 TRBV5-1 TGCGCCAGCAGCTTACAGGGAAACGCCATATATTTT CASSLQGNAIYF
few TRBD1 TRBJ1-5 TRBV20-1 TGCAGTGCTAAAGACAGGGTATACGGCAATCAGCCCCAGCATTTT CSAKDRVYGNQPQHF
few . TRBJ2-5 TRBV6-5 TGTGCCAGCAGTTACGACAGCCCCGGTGAGGAGACCCAGTACTTC CASSYDSPGEETQYF
few TRBD1 TRBJ1-2 TRBV18 TGTGCCAGCTCACCTACAGGGGATGCTAACTATGGCTACACCTTC CASSPTGDANYGYTF
. TRBD1 TRBJ2-3 TRBV7-9 TGTGCCAGCAGCCCCGGGACAGCTAGCACAGATACGCAGTATTTT CASSPGTASTDTQYF
few . TRBJ2-4 TRBV20-1 TGCAGTGCTGAACGTCGCCCATACACCAACATTCAGTACTTC CSAERRPYTNIQYF
. . TRBJ2-1 TRBV7-8 TGTGCCAGCAGCTGGCGGTATGGCCTTTCCGAGCAGTTCTTC CASSWRYGLSEQFF
few TRBD1 TRBJ2-5 TRBV9 TGCGCCAGCAGCGTGCTACAGGGGTCGGTGGAGACCCAGTACTTC CASSVLQGSVETQYF
. TRBD1 TRBJ2-5 TRBV4-3 TGCGCCAGCAGCCGTAGGACAGGGGCCCTAGAGACCCAGTACTTC CASSRRTGALETQYF